This T cell receptor (beta chain) was obtained from a study of T cell repertoires in cytomegalovirus infection. In the study overall: TCR beta signatures that were public indicated CMV infection and matching HLA type.

Trimming at V came to 4 bases and at J to 8 bases, leaving 9 bases not matched to a gene. The CDR3 has 15 amino acids. Germline V CDR1 and CDR2: MDHEN, SYDVKM. MiXCR, applied by TCRdb to the reads, yields one record per CDR3 protein. The sample has approximately 500,000 distinct CDR3 sequences, approximately 17% seen once. This clonotype was recorded at least ten times. Specimen: CD8+ T cells from PBMCs. This chain connects TRBV28 to TRBJ2-1, with 9 bases aligning to TRBD1. This sequence originates from a human donor in good health (CMV status not recorded). Some clones in this sample may be carry-over from other donors' samples. In nucleotides, the CDR3 is TGTGCCAGCAGTTCACAGGGGGCGGTGTCCTATGAGCAGTTCTTC. It translates to CASSSQGAVSYEQFF.